This T cell receptor beta chain came from a study of blood T cell repertoires in COVID-19. With 2 bases clipped from V and 11 bases from J, the junction kept 8 bases outside the gene matches. The CDR3 is 15 residues long. The germline V gene has CDR1 MDHEN and CDR2 SYDVKM. Measured with immunoSEQ multiplex PCR; TCRdb has only the in-frame clones, and not every one. The sample lists roughly 250,000 clones; about 80% were seen once. This clonotype was obtained from a human donor in a cohort sampled during active COVID-19. The rearrangement uses TRBV28 and TRBJ2-1; 11 bases align to TRBD2. The source material was peripheral blood. CDR3 in amino acids: CASSLIAGGPIQQFF. The CDR3 bases are TGTGCCAGCAGTTTAATAGCGGGGGGGCCGATACAGCAGTTCTTC.